This T cell receptor beta chain was sequenced in a study of cytotoxic CD8 clonotypes in ibrutinib-treated CLL. Overall study context: It was after a median roughly eleven months of treatment, range 6 to 36, that response samples were taken. Study findings and constraints: Contraction or stability on treatment characterized the public clonotypes, which were uncommon. In comparison with age-matched healthy donors, baseline clonality was higher and tracked circulating CD8+ T-cell counts.

TCRdb's table, derived via immunoSEQ multiplex PCR, lists solely in-frame clones and lacks some. The repertoire holds about 200,000 clones, with 60% to 80% as singletons. CDR1 SGHRS and CDR2 YFSETQ come from the germline V gene. The J segment lost 3 bases and the V segment lost 4 bases, leaving 7 bases of the junction unmatched. This CDR3 is 15 amino acids long. This clone has more than one count but fewer than ten. Its antigen is unidentified. Sample: PBMCs, taken after 12 months of ibrutinib treatment. The source is a human donor with chronic lymphocytic leukemia. The chain has TRBV5-1 and TRBJ2-4; TRBD1 agrees at 7 bases. CDR3 sequence reads: CASSLNTGDKNIQYF. Here the CDR3 DNA reads TGCGCCAGCAGCCTGAATACAGGGGACAAAAACATTCAGTACTTC. The whole variable domain, filled in from reference TRBV5-1 and TRBJ2-4, reads KAGVTQTPRYLIKTRGQQVTLSCSPISGHRSVSWYQQTPGQGLQFLFEYFSETQRNKGNFPGRFSGRQFSNSRSEMNVSTLELGDSALYLCASSLNTGDKNIQYFGAGTRLSVL.